This TCR beta chain was identified during a study of post-analysis software for immune sequencing data. In the study overall: There were relapsing-remitting, secondary progressive and progressive-relapsing multiple sclerosis among the disease courses included.

General study findings and limits: TRBV5-6, TRBV5-1 and TRBV20-1 belonged to a set of roughly five TRBV segments that were more frequent in patients than controls. Compared against controls, patients with multiple sclerosis displayed significantly lower normalized Chao1 diversity.

On this clonotype: Its specificity is not known.

The germline V and J ends were trimmed by 5 bases and 2 bases, with 8 bases remaining between them. CDR1 is SGHTA, CDR2 FQGNSA, per germline. CDR3 length: 13 residues. Included in the TCR beta cDNA libraries were unique molecular identifiers. T cells numbering roughly 1 to 10 million yielded a few hundred thousand cDNA molecules. TCRdb recomputed calls from the PCR reads with MiXCR, one row per CDR3 protein. The sample gives hundreds of thousands of distinct CDR3 sequences, 59% of which show up once; approximately 10% is in the top ten. Sequencing was done on a sample of blood. The clonotype was recovered from a girl under 10 years old with multiple sclerosis. The chain couples TRBV7-2 to TRBJ2-3; D is unresolved. The CDR3 is CASSHPPTDTQYF. CDR3 sequence (DNA): TGTGCCAGCAGCCACCCCCCCACAGATACGCAGTATTTT.